The entry below describes one T cell receptor (beta chain). Its antigen is not known. The Oncomine TCR Beta short-read assay sequenced DNA from cultured CD4+ T cells. One entry per CDR3 protein, called by TCRdb with MiXCR from the PCR reads. The profile shows roughly 16,000 distinct CDR3 sequences, about 40% of them singletons. The CDR3 totals 13 residues. Germline loops: CDR1 SGHNT, CDR2 YENEEA. With 3 bases removed from V and 0 bases from J, the gap between germline ends came to 5 bases. Treatment of the sample: approximately nine-day PBMC culture with coronavirus spike peptide pools or control peptides (ViraFEST assay). This entry belongs to a study of vaccination and CD4 T cells after COVID-19.

The sequenced sample consisted of CD4+ T cells from blood, cultured in vitro. The TCR sequence derives from a human donor who had recovered from COVID-19. This sequence joins TRBV11-3 and TRBJ1-1; D call uncertain. In nucleotides, the CDR3 is TGTGCCAGCAGCTTGAGAGTGAACACTGAAGCTTTCTTT. Translated, it gives CASSLRVNTEAFF.